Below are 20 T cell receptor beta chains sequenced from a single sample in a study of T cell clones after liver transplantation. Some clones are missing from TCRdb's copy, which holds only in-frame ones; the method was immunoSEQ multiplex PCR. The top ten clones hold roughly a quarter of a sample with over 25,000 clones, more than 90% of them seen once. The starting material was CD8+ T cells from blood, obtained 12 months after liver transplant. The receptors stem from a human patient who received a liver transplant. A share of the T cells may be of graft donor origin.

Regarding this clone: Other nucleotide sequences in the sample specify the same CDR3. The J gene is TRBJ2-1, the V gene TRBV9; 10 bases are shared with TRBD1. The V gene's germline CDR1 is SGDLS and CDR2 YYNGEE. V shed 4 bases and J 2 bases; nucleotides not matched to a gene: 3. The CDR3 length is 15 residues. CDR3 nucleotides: TGTGCCAGCAGCACCGGGACAGGGGCCTACAATGAGCAGTTCTTC. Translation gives CASSTGTGAYNEQFF.

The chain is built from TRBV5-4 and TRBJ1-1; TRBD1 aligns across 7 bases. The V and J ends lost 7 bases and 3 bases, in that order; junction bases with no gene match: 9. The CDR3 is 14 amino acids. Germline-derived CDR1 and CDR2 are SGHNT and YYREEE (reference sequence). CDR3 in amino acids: CASGGDSEDTEAFF. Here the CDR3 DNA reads TGTGCCAGCGGGGGGGACAGCGAGGACACTGAAGCTTTCTTT. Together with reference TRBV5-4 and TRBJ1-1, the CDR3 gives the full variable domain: ETGVTQSPTHLIKTRGQQVTLRCSSQSGHNTVSWYQQALGQGPQFIFQYYREEENGRGNFPPRFSGLQFPNYSSELNVNALELDDSALYLCASGGDSEDTEAFFGQGTRLTVV.

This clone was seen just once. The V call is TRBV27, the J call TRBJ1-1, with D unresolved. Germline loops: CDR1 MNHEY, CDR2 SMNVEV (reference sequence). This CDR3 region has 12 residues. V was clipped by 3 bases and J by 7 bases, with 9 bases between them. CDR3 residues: CASSFYGREAFF. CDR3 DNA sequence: TGTGCCAGCAGTTTTTACGGGCGTGAAGCTTTCTTT.

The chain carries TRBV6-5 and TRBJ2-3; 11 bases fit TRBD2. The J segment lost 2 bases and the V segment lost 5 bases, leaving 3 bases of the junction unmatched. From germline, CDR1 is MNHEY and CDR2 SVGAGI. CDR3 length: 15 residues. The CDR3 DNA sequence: TGTGCCAGCAGTACGGGACTAGCGGCCACAGATACGCAGTATTTT. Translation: CASSTGLAATDTQYF.

In DNA form, the CDR3 reads TGTGCCAGCAGCGGACCAGAGACGGGACTTACTCATTTAGAGCAGTACTTC. Translation gives CASSGPETGLTHLEQYF. This chain links TRBV7-9 with TRBJ2-7; tentative D call: TRBD2 (6 bases). Trimming took off 5 bases at V and 7 bases at J, with 27 bases between the two ends. Germline V lookup: CDR1 SEHNR, CDR2 FQNEAQ (reference sequence). CDR3 length equals 17 residues. Based on the CDR3 plus reference TRBV7-9 and TRBJ2-7, the full variable domain is DTGVSQNPRHKITKRGQNVTFRCDPISEHNRLYWYRQTLGQGPEFLTYFQNEAQLEKSRLLSDRFSAERPKGSFSTLEIQRTEQGDSAMYLCASSGPETGLTHLEQYFGPGTRLTVT.

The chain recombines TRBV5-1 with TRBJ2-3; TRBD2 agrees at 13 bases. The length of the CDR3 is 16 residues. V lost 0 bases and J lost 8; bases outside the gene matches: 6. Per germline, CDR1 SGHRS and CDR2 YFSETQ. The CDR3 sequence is CASSLVTTSGRGTQYF. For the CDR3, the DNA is TGCGCCAGCAGCTTGGTTACCACTAGCGGGAGGGGTACGCAGTATTTT.

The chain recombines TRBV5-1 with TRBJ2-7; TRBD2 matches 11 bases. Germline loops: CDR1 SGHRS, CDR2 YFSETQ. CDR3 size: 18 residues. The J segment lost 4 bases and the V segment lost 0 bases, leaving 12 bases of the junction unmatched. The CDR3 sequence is CASSLGPSSGRWGYEQYF. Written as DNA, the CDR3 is TGCGCCAGCAGCTTGGGACCTTCTAGCGGGAGGTGGGGGTACGAGCAGTACTTC. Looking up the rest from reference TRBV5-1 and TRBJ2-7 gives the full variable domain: KAGVTQTPRYLIKTRGQQVTLSCSPISGHRSVSWYQQTPGQGLQFLFEYFSETQRNKGNFPGRFSGRQFSNSRSEMNVSTLELGDSALYLCASSLGPSSGRWGYEQYFGPGTRLTVT.

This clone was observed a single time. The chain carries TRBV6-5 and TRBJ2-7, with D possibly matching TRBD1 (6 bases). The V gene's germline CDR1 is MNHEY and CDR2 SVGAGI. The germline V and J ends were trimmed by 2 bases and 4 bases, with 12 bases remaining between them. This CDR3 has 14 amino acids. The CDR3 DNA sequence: TGTGCCAGCAGTTACGGGGGCTCGGGGTACGAGCAGTACTTC. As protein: CASSYGGSGYEQYF.

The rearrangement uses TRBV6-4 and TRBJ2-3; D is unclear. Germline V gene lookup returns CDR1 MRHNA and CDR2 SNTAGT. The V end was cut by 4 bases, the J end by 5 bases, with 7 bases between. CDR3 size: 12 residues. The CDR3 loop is CASSVFLDTQYF. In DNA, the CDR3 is TGTGCCAGCAGTGTCTTCTTAGATACGCAGTATTTT.

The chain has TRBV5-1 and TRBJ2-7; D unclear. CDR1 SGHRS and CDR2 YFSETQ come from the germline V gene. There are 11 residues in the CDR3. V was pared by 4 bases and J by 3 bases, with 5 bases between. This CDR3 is CASSKDYEQYF. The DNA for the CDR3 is TGCGCCAGCAGCAAAGACTACGAGCAGTACTTC. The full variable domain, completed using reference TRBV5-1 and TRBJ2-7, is KAGVTQTPRYLIKTRGQQVTLSCSPISGHRSVSWYQQTPGQGLQFLFEYFSETQRNKGNFPGRFSGRQFSNSRSEMNVSTLELGDSALYLCASSKDYEQYFGPGTRLTVT.

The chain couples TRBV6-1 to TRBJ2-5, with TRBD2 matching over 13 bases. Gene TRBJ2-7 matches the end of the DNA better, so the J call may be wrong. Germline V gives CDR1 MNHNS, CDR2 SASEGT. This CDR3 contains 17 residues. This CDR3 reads CASSEEPGLAGSYEQYF. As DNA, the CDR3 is TGTGCCAGCAGTGAAGAACCGGGACTAGCGGGATCCTACGAGCAGTACTTC.

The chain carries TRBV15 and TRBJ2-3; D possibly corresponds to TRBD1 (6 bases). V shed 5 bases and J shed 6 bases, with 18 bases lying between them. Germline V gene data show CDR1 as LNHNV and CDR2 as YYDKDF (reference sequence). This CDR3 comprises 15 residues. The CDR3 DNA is TGTGCCACCAGCCGCTATCAGGGGAGTGTGGATACGCAGTATTTT. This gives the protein CATSRYQGSVDTQYF.

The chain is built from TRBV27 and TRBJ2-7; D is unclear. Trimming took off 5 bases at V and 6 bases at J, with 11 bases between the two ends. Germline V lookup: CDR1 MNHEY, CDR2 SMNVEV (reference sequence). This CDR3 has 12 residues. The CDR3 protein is CASSRMGGEQYF. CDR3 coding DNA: TGTGCCAGCAGTCGCATGGGCGGCGAGCAGTACTTC.

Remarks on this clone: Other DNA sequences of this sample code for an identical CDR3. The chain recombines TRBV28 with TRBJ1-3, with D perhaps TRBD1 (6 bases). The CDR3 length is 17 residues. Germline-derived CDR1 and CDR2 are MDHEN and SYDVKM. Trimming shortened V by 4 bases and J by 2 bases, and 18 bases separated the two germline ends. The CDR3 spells CASSSPLQGNAGNTIYF. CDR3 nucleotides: TGTGCCAGCAGTTCACCCCTACAGGGTAATGCTGGAAACACCATATATTTT.

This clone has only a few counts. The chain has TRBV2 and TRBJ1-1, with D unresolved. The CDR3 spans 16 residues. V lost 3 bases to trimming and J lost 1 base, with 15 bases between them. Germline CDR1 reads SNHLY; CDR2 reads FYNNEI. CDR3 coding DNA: TGTGCCAGCAGTGAGTCCAGGCCACTTCCGAACACTGAAGCTTTCTTT. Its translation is CASSESRPLPNTEAFF.

In DNA form, the CDR3 reads TGCGCCAGCAGCTTGGGCGGGTCAAGCTCCTACGAGCAGTACTTC. Its translation is CASSLGGSSSYEQYF. The chain has TRBV5-1 and TRBJ2-7, with TRBD2 as a possible D gene (5 bases). This CDR3 has 15 amino acids. Germline CDR1 reads SGHRS; CDR2 reads YFSETQ. V shed 0 bases and J shed 0 bases, with 10 bases lying between them.

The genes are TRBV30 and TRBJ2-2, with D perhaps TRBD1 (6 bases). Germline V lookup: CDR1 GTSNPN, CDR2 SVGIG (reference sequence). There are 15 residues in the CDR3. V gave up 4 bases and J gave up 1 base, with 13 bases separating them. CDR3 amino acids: CAWTGDTENTGELFF. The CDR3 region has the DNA TGTGCCTGGACTGGGGACACTGAGAACACCGGGGAGCTGTTTTTT.

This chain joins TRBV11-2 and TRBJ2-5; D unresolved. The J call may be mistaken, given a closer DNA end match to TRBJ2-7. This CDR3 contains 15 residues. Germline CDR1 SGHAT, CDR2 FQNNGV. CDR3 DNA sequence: TGTGCCAGCAGCTTAGAAGGCGGTCGCTCCTACGAGCAGTACTTC. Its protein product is CASSLEGGRSYEQYF.

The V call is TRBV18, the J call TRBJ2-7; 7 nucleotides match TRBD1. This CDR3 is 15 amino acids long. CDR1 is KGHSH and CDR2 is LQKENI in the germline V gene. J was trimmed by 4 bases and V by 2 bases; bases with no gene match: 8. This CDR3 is CASSPSDRETYEQYF. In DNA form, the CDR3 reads TGTGCCAGCTCACCATCCGACAGGGAAACTTACGAGCAGTACTTC. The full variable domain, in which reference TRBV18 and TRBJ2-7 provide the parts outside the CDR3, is NAGVMQNPRHLVRRRGQEARLRCSPMKGHSHVYWYRQLPEEGLKFMVYLQKENIIDESGMPKERFSAEFPKEGPSILRIQQVVRGDSAAYFCASSPSDRETYEQYFGPGTRLTVT.

The CDR3 spells CSVEEAQTGDEQYF. The CDR3 coding sequence is TGCAGCGTTGAAGAGGCGCAGACGGGGGACGAGCAGTACTTC. The chain uses TRBV29-1 and TRBJ2-7; D is possibly TRBD2 (6 bases). The CDR3 totals 14 residues. Germline V gene data show CDR1 as SQVTM and CDR2 as ANQGSEA. V lost 0 bases and J lost 5, with 14 bases in between.